A selection of T cell receptor beta chains follows, all from one sample in a study of T cells in Graves' hyperthyroidism and ophthalmopathy. A single record per CDR3 protein comes from TCRdb applying MiXCR to the multiplex PCR reads. In the table there are hundreds of thousands of distinct CDR3 sequences, about 43% of which are singletons. The sequenced sample was peripheral blood or thyroid tissue (not recorded which). These receptors came from a young woman with Graves' hyperthyroidism. Each CDR3 is given with its conserved first and last residue. Fields, in order: J gene, clone size, V gene, D gene, CDR3 DNA, CDR3 protein. D genes are given only for firm matches. Rows may omit the clone size; those that give it use once, few, many or a size class.

j_gene: TRBJ1-6; abundance: once; v_gene: TRBV2; d_gene: NA; CDR3nt: TGTGCCAGCAGTCCGACGCCCGACAGGTCCAATTCACCCCTCCACTTT; CDR3aa: CASSPTPDRSNSPLHF
j_gene: TRBJ2-7; abundance: many; v_gene: TRBV29-1; d_gene: NA; CDR3nt: TGCAGCGTTGTTGAGTTAGGGGAGCAGTACTTC; CDR3aa: CSVVELGEQYF
j_gene: TRBJ1-1; abundance: few; v_gene: TRBV20-1; d_gene: NA; CDR3nt: TGCAGTGCTATCGCAGGGTCGAACACTGAAGCTTTCTTT; CDR3aa: CSAIAGSNTEAFF
j_gene: TRBJ1-1; abundance: NA; v_gene: TRBV5-1; d_gene: NA; CDR3nt: TGCGCCAGCAGCGCGGACGGGTTGAACACTGAAGCCTTCTTT; CDR3aa: CASSADGLNTEAFF
j_gene: TRBJ1-5; abundance: NA; v_gene: TRBV29-1; d_gene: NA; CDR3nt: TGCAGCTCGGCTGTCGGGGCAGGGAGTCAGCCCCAGCATTTT; CDR3aa: CSSAVGAGSQPQHF
j_gene: TRBJ1-1; abundance: NA; v_gene: TRBV29-1; d_gene: TRBD1; CDR3nt: TGCAGCGCAGCCGGGACAGGGGAGAACACTGAAGCTTTCTTT; CDR3aa: CSAAGTGENTEAFF
j_gene: TRBJ2-5; abundance: NA; v_gene: TRBV10-3; d_gene: TRBD2; CDR3nt: TGCGGTACCGGGACTAGCGGGAGGAATGCCAAAGAGACCCAGTACTTC; CDR3aa: CGTGTSGRNAKETQYF
j_gene: TRBJ1-1; abundance: NA; v_gene: TRBV29-1; d_gene: NA; CDR3nt: TGCAGCGTTGGAGACAGGGAAGCTTTCTTT; CDR3aa: CSVGDREAFF
j_gene: TRBJ1-1; abundance: NA; v_gene: TRBV29-1; d_gene: TRBD1; CDR3nt: TGCAGTTACCGGACAGGGAGAGCTTTCTTT; CDR3aa: CSYRTGRAFF
j_gene: TRBJ2-2; abundance: NA; v_gene: TRBV10-3; d_gene: NA; CDR3nt: TGTGCCATCAGTGAGTCGAGGAACACCGGGGAGCTGTTTTTT; CDR3aa: CAISESRNTGELFF
j_gene: TRBJ1-3; abundance: NA; v_gene: TRBV7-9; d_gene: TRBD1; CDR3nt: TGTGCCAGCAGTCGGACAGGGCGAAACACCATATATTTT; CDR3aa: CASSRTGRNTIYF
j_gene: TRBJ2-7; abundance: few; v_gene: TRBV7-2; d_gene: NA; CDR3nt: TGTGCCAGCAGCTTAGCGGTAGTCGAGCAGTACTTC; CDR3aa: CASSLAVVEQYF
j_gene: TRBJ1-6; abundance: NA; v_gene: TRBV24-1; d_gene: TRBD1; CDR3nt: TGTGCCACCAGTGATCGGACAGGGACTTCACCCCTCCACTTT; CDR3aa: CATSDRTGTSPLHF
j_gene: TRBJ1-4; abundance: many; v_gene: TRBV15; d_gene: TRBD1; CDR3nt: TGTGCCACCAGGGACAGGAGTGCAACTAATGAAAAACTGTTTTTT; CDR3aa: CATRDRSATNEKLFF
j_gene: TRBJ1-5; abundance: NA; v_gene: TRBV15; d_gene: NA; CDR3nt: TGTGCCACCAGCAGAGAATCTTTCGGGACACAAAATCAGCCCCAGCATTTT; CDR3aa: CATSRESFGTQNQPQHF
j_gene: TRBJ2-2; abundance: NA; v_gene: TRBV13; d_gene: TRBD1; CDR3nt: TGTGCCAGCAGCTCCCGGACAGGGATCGGGGAGCTGTTTTTT; CDR3aa: CASSSRTGIGELFF
j_gene: TRBJ2-7; abundance: NA; v_gene: TRBV6-5; d_gene: NA; CDR3nt: TGTGCCAGCAGTTACTCCGGGAGCTACGGGCAGTACTTC; CDR3aa: CASSYSGSYGQYF
j_gene: TRBJ2-5; abundance: few; v_gene: TRBV7-8; d_gene: TRBD2; CDR3nt: TGCGCCAGCAGCCCTAGCGGGAGGCAAGAGACCCAGTACTTC; CDR3aa: CASSPSGRQETQYF
j_gene: TRBJ1-1; abundance: many; v_gene: TRBV29-1; d_gene: TRBD1; CDR3nt: TGCAGCGTCTCAAACCTTAGGGGACAGCAAAACACTGAAGCTTTCTTT; CDR3aa: CSVSNLRGQQNTEAFF
j_gene: TRBJ2-7; abundance: NA; v_gene: TRBV7-6; d_gene: NA; CDR3nt: TGTGCCAGCAGCTTAGTAGGAGAGGGTAACTACGAGCAGTACTTC; CDR3aa: CASSLVGEGNYEQYF
j_gene: TRBJ1-4; abundance: few; v_gene: TRBV7-2; d_gene: NA; CDR3nt: TGTGCCAGCAGCTTCGACACCTCAGTGCGTGAAAAACTGTTTTTT; CDR3aa: CASSFDTSVREKLFF
j_gene: TRBJ2-2; abundance: many; v_gene: TRBV19; d_gene: TRBD2; CDR3nt: TGTGCCAGCGGACTAGCGGCGAACACCGGGGAGCTGTTTTTT; CDR3aa: CASGLAANTGELFF
j_gene: TRBJ1-4; abundance: few; v_gene: TRBV13; d_gene: TRBD1; CDR3nt: TGTGCCAGCAGCTTCAGGACAGGGTCTAGTGAAAAACTGTTTTTT; CDR3aa: CASSFRTGSSEKLFF
j_gene: TRBJ1-5; abundance: NA; v_gene: TRBV29-1; d_gene: TRBD1; CDR3nt: TGCAGCGTTACACAACAGGGGGGGCAGCCCCAGCATTTT; CDR3aa: CSVTQQGGQPQHF
j_gene: TRBJ2-7; abundance: NA; v_gene: TRBV29-1; d_gene: TRBD2; CDR3nt: TGCAGCGTATTAGGACTAGTCTACGAGCAGTACTTC; CDR3aa: CSVLGLVYEQYF
j_gene: TRBJ1-5; abundance: NA; v_gene: TRBV7-9; d_gene: NA; CDR3nt: TGTGCCAGCAGCTTGGTGGGGGCAGGACAGCCCCAGCATTTT; CDR3aa: CASSLVGAGQPQHF
j_gene: TRBJ2-7; abundance: NA; v_gene: TRBV7-2; d_gene: NA; CDR3nt: TGTGCCAGCGGATCGCCAGGGGCGCGGGAGCAGTACTTC; CDR3aa: CASGSPGAREQYF
j_gene: TRBJ2-1; abundance: NA; v_gene: TRBV7-2; d_gene: NA; CDR3nt: TGTGCCAGCAGCTTAGGTACAGGAGCCTACGAGCAGTTCTTC; CDR3aa: CASSLGTGAYEQFF
j_gene: TRBJ2-7; abundance: many; v_gene: TRBV7-9; d_gene: TRBD2; CDR3nt: TGTGCCAGCAGCTTTCTAGCGGGCTTCTCCTACGAGCAGTACTTC; CDR3aa: CASSFLAGFSYEQYF
j_gene: TRBJ2-2; abundance: few; v_gene: TRBV7-2; d_gene: NA; CDR3nt: TGTGCCAGCTTCTATAGGACCTACGCCCCGAACACCGGGGAGCTGTTTTTT; CDR3aa: CASFYRTYAPNTGELFF
j_gene: TRBJ1-5; abundance: many; v_gene: TRBV24-1; d_gene: NA; CDR3nt: TGTGCCAGCCCGGCACACAGAGGCAATCAGCCCCAGCATTTT; CDR3aa: CASPAHRGNQPQHF
j_gene: TRBJ1-1; abundance: many; v_gene: TRBV10-3; d_gene: NA; CDR3nt: TGTGCCATCAGTGCAGGACCCATGAACACTGAAGCTTTCTTT; CDR3aa: CAISAGPMNTEAFF
j_gene: TRBJ2-5; abundance: many; v_gene: TRBV7-8; d_gene: TRBD1; CDR3nt: TGTGCCAGCAGCTTTTATACAGGGGAAGAGACCCAGTACTTC; CDR3aa: CASSFYTGEETQYF
j_gene: TRBJ2-5; abundance: few; v_gene: TRBV7-7; d_gene: NA; CDR3nt: TGTGCCAGCAGCAAAAACAGGGGAGGGCAAGAGACCCAGTACTTC; CDR3aa: CASSKNRGGQETQYF
j_gene: TRBJ1-1; abundance: NA; v_gene: TRBV7-8; d_gene: TRBD1; CDR3nt: TGTGCCAGCAGCCGCCCTCCGGGACAGACGAACACTGAAGCTTTCTTT; CDR3aa: CASSRPPGQTNTEAFF
j_gene: TRBJ1-5; abundance: NA; v_gene: TRBV19; d_gene: NA; CDR3nt: TGTGCCAGTAGTATAGAAGACATCATGGGTCAGCCCCAGCATTTT; CDR3aa: CASSIEDIMGQPQHF
j_gene: TRBJ1-1; abundance: many; v_gene: TRBV10-3; d_gene: NA; CDR3nt: TGTGCCATCAGTGAGTGGGATGAAGCTTTCTTT; CDR3aa: CAISEWDEAFF
j_gene: TRBJ1-3; abundance: NA; v_gene: TRBV29-1; d_gene: NA; CDR3nt: TGCAGCGTTGTTTCCCCCGATCGTATAGACACCATATATTTT; CDR3aa: CSVVSPDRIDTIYF
j_gene: TRBJ1-2; abundance: once; v_gene: TRBV10-3; d_gene: NA; CDR3nt: TGTGCCATCAGTGAGCCAGGGGTAGGAGGCTACACCTTC; CDR3aa: CAISEPGVGGYTF
j_gene: TRBJ2-7; abundance: NA; v_gene: TRBV7-9; d_gene: TRBD1; CDR3nt: TGTGCCAGCAGCTTAATACAGGGGGCTTACGAGCAGTACTTC; CDR3aa: CASSLIQGAYEQYF
j_gene: TRBJ2-7; abundance: many; v_gene: TRBV24-1; d_gene: NA; CDR3nt: TGTGCCACCAGTACGGGGTCCTACGAGCAGTACTTC; CDR3aa: CATSTGSYEQYF
j_gene: TRBJ1-1; abundance: NA; v_gene: TRBV24-1; d_gene: TRBD1; CDR3nt: TGTGCCAGTTATCGGGACAGGGGGTTGAGCACTGAAGCTTTCTTT; CDR3aa: CASYRDRGLSTEAFF
j_gene: TRBJ2-7; abundance: few; v_gene: TRBV7-9; d_gene: TRBD1; CDR3nt: TGTGCCAGCAGCTTAGGTGGGACAGGGAACCACGAGCAGTACTTC; CDR3aa: CASSLGGTGNHEQYF
j_gene: TRBJ2-3; abundance: NA; v_gene: TRBV20-1; d_gene: TRBD2; CDR3nt: TGCAGTCCCAGACTAGCGGGAGGAGTAGATACGCAGTATTTT; CDR3aa: CSPRLAGGVDTQYF
j_gene: TRBJ1-1; abundance: NA; v_gene: TRBV6-2/TRBV6-3; d_gene: NA; CDR3nt: TGTGCCAGCAGTTGGGGGGGAATGAACACTGAAGCTTTCTTT; CDR3aa: CASSWGGMNTEAFF
j_gene: TRBJ1-2; abundance: once; v_gene: TRBV29-1; d_gene: TRBD1; CDR3nt: TGCAGCCTGACAGGGGACGGTGGCTACACCTTC; CDR3aa: CSLTGDGGYTF
j_gene: TRBJ1-3; abundance: once; v_gene: TRBV2; d_gene: TRBD1; CDR3nt: TGTGCCAGCAGTCCGACAGGGGGCCAAAGCTCTGGAAACACCATATATTTT; CDR3aa: CASSPTGGQSSGNTIYF
j_gene: TRBJ2-7; abundance: NA; v_gene: TRBV29-1; d_gene: NA; CDR3nt: TGCAGCGCTCCGGGAAACCCCACTGGGGAGTCGGAGCAGTACTTC; CDR3aa: CSAPGNPTGESEQYF
j_gene: TRBJ1-1; abundance: once; v_gene: TRBV29-1; d_gene: NA; CDR3nt: TGCAGCGTTGAAGGCGGAACTGAAGCTTGCTTT; CDR3aa: CSVEGGTEACF
j_gene: TRBJ2-2; abundance: NA; v_gene: TRBV5-1; d_gene: TRBD1; CDR3nt: TGCGCCAGCAGCTTTGGGGGACAGTTCGACACCGGGGAGCTGTTTTTT; CDR3aa: CASSFGGQFDTGELFF
j_gene: TRBJ1-4; abundance: few; v_gene: TRBV9; d_gene: NA; CDR3nt: TGTGCCAGCAGCGCTGACCAGGGGGAAAAACTGTTTTTT; CDR3aa: CASSADQGEKLFF
j_gene: TRBJ2-7; abundance: many; v_gene: TRBV12-3/TRBV12-4; d_gene: NA; CDR3nt: TGTGCCAGCAGTTTCCTTGCCTACGAGCAGTACTTC; CDR3aa: CASSFLAYEQYF
j_gene: TRBJ2-7; abundance: many; v_gene: TRBV7-6; d_gene: TRBD2; CDR3nt: TGTGCCAGCAGACCTAGCGGGATCAACGAGCAGTACTTC; CDR3aa: CASRPSGINEQYF
j_gene: TRBJ2-7; abundance: NA; v_gene: TRBV29-1; d_gene: TRBD1; CDR3nt: TGCAGCGTTGAAGAGGGAACGGGACAGACACCCGAGCAGTACTTC; CDR3aa: CSVEEGTGQTPEQYF